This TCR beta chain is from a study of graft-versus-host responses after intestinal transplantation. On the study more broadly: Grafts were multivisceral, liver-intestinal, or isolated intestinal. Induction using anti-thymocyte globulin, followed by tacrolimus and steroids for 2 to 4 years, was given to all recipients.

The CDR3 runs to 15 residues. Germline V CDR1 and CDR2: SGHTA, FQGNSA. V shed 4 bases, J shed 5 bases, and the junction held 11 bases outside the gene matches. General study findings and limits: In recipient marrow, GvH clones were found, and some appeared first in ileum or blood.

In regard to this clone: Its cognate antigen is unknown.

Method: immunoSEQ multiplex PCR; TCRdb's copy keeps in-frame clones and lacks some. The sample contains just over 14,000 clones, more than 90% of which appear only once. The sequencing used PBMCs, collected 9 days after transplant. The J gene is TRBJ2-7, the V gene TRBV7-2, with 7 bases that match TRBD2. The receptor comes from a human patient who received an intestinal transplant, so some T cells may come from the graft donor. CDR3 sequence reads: CASSYSSGEGNEQYF. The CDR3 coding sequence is TGTGCCAGCAGCTACTCTAGCGGAGAAGGTAACGAGCAGTACTTC.